The table lists the clone carrying this T cell receptor beta chain with a few counts. The target antigen is unknown. The PCR employed 60 Vbeta primers together with 13 Jbeta primers. Repertoires were generated with immunoSEQ multiplex PCR, while TCRdb's copy carries only in-frame clones and drops some. The table has under 85,000 clones, around 62% seen once. The source of the sample is a study of cytomegalovirus exposure and HLA in healthy donors. Study-level results: The study flagged about 150 TCR beta chains as cytomegalovirus-associated. There were some public TCRs occurring in many donors, but most TCR sequences were rare. In a later analysis, compared with equally common non-associated chains, HLA-associated beta chains were more expanded.

The V gene lost 3 bases and the J gene lost 8 bases, with 10 bases spanning the gap. Germline CDR1 reads GTSNPN; CDR2 reads SVGIG (reference sequence). CDR3 length equals 11 residues. The sequence was obtained from a man aged 40-49 years in good health and CMV-seropositive. Sequenced input: PBMCs. The V call is TRBV30, the J call TRBJ1-1; D remains ambiguous. The CDR3: CAWSYRREAFF. DNA for the CDR3: TGTGCCTGGAGCTATAGGAGGGAAGCTTTCTTT.